This TCR beta chain appears in the sequencing data of a study of PD-1 blockade in classical Hodgkin lymphoma. With no exception, relapse followed autologous stem cell transplantation in all patients, and brentuximab vedotin exposure varied. Patients reached a best response of complete response, partial response or progressive disease. TCRdb's table, derived via immunoSEQ multiplex PCR, lists solely in-frame clones and lacks some. The data show around 41,000 clones, around 72% seen once. Germline values: CDR1 SGDLS, CDR2 YYNGEE. The junction had 3 bases not matched to a gene; V was cut back by 0 bases and J by 6 bases. This CDR3 has 14 amino acids.

The chain couples TRBV9 to TRBJ2-3; 8 bases fit TRBD1. Sequences were derived from peripheral blood mononuclear cells (PBMCs), sampled before the second cycle of nivolumab. This sequence was found in a human donor with classical Hodgkin lymphoma. CDR3 in amino acids: CASSVDRGWDTQYF. As DNA, the CDR3 is TGTGCCAGCAGCGTAGACAGGGGGTGGGATACGCAGTATTTT.